This T cell receptor (beta chain) was recovered during a study of OX40 agonist ivuxolimab in advanced cancers. Sequencing used immunoSEQ multiplex PCR; TCRdb keeps in-frame clones, though not all of them. Of tens of thousands of clones listed, around 83% are singletons. V lost 2 bases and J lost 10; bases outside the gene matches: 10. The germline gives CDR1 SNHLY, CDR2 FYNNEI. The length of the CDR3 is 14 residues. The material sequenced was CD4+ or CD8+ T cells sorted from blood, taken in a trial of the OX40 agonist ivuxolimab. The V gene is TRBV2, the J gene TRBJ1-1, with 7 nucleotides matching TRBD1. The TCR comes from an adult with an advanced solid tumor such as melanoma, head and neck, liver or kidney cancer. The CDR3 reads CASSERQGRGGAFF. In nucleotides, the CDR3 is TGTGCCAGCAGTGAAAGACAGGGAAGGGGGGGAGCTTTCTTT.